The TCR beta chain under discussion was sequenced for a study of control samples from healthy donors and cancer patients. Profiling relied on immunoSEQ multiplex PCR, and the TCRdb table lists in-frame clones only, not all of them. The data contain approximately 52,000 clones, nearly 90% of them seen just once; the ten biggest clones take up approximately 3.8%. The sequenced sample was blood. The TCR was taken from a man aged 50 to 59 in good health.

The CDR3, as DNA: TGTGCCAGCAGTGAGGGGCGCCCTGGTAGGGCCCTCCACTTT. Translating gives CASSEGRPGRALHF. This rearrangement joins TRBV2 to TRBJ1-6, with D perhaps matching TRBD1 (5 bases). This CDR3 spans 14 amino acids. Germline V gene sequence: CDR1 SNHLY, CDR2 FYNNEI. V was clipped by 3 bases and J by 14 bases, with 17 bases between them.